A single sample gave rise to the 31 T cell receptor beta chains below, sequenced in a study of cytomegalovirus exposure and HLA in healthy donors (dated by TCRdb to the late 2010s). Libraries were built with the immunoSEQ multiplex PCR assay. For the multiplex PCR, a mixture combining 60 forward primers for TCR Vbeta segments and 13 reverse primers for TCR Jbeta segments was used. In TCRdb, the immuneACCESS table is reduced to in-frame sequences with V and J assigned. These tables do not hold every clone; where another copy was compared, an unresolved V gene accounts for under half, and the others remain unexplained. This sample gives about 110,000 clones in total; around 67% of them show up just once. The top ten clones comprise less than 15% of the sample. Sequences were obtained from PBMCs. These receptors were taken from a woman aged 40 to 50 in good health and CMV-seropositive.

V gene TRBV7-6 combines with J gene TRBJ2-5; tentative D call: TRBD1 (5 bases). V was trimmed by 3 bases and J by 4 bases, leaving 9 bases between them. The CDR3 loop spans 13 amino acids. Germline lookup yields CDR1 SGHVS and CDR2 FNYEAQ. The CDR3 bases are TGTGCCAGCAGCTTTGGACAACCAGAGACCCAGTACTTC. It translates to CASSFGQPETQYF.

This chain links TRBV7-9 with TRBJ1-1; possibly TRBD1 for D (5 bases). CDR1 and CDR2 (germline): SEHNR, FQNEAQ (reference sequence). This CDR3 is 16 amino acids long. The germline V and J ends were trimmed by 8 bases and 0 bases, with 19 bases remaining between them. DNA for the CDR3: TGTGCCAGCTTTACAGGATACAGGATACTGAACACTGAAGCTTTCTTT. Protein product: CASFTGYRILNTEAFF.

V usage is TRBV13 and J usage is TRBJ1-6; 7 nucleotides line up with TRBD1. Per the germline V gene, CDR1 is PRHDT and CDR2 is FYEKMQ (reference sequence). CDR3 length: 15 residues. V was clipped by 6 bases and J by 9 bases; unmatched bases: 11. CDR3 sequence: CASRATGTGSSPLHF. CDR3 sequence (DNA): TGTGCCAGCAGAGCGACAGGGACCGGGAGTTCACCCCTCCACTTT. Variable domain in full (rest from reference TRBV13 and TRBJ1-6): AAGVIQSPRHLIKEKRETATLKCYPIPRHDTVYWYQQGPGQDPQFLISFYEKMQSDKGSIPDRFSAQQFSDYHSELNMSSLELGDSALYFCASRATGTGSSPLHFGNGTRLTVT.

This chain joins TRBV6-6 and TRBJ2-5, with a weak D call TRBD1 (5 bases). In germline, CDR1 is MNHNY, CDR2 SVGAGI (reference sequence). V was pared by 0 bases and J by 3 bases, with 8 bases between. This CDR3 is 14 amino acids long. This chain's CDR3 is CASSYSDIKETQYF. The CDR3 region has the DNA TGTGCCAGCAGTTACTCGGACATCAAAGAGACCCAGTACTTC.

This clone was observed a handful of times. The genes are TRBV10-3 and TRBJ2-4; D is undetermined. Trimming pared 4 bases from V and 15 bases from J, leaving 16 bases between. The germline V gene has CDR1 ENHRY and CDR2 SYGVKD. The CDR3 has 12 amino acids. The CDR3 coding sequence is TGTGCCATCAGTGCGCCCTCCAATAGTCTGTACTTC. Its protein product is CAISAPSNSLYF.

The genes are TRBV30 and TRBJ1-2; 7 bases are a match to TRBD1. V gave up 5 bases and J gave up 4 bases; unmatched junction bases: 13. This CDR3 is built from 15 residues. CDR1 is GTSNPN, CDR2 SVGIG, per germline (reference sequence). CDR3: CAWLRQGRSGYGYTF. The CDR3 DNA follows: TGTGCCTGGCTTCGACAGGGACGTTCGGGCTATGGCTACACCTTC.

The rearrangement links TRBV4-3 to TRBJ1-3, with TRBD1 matching 8 bases. This CDR3 spans 17 amino acids. The V segment lost 0 bases and the J segment 0 bases; nucleotides outside the gene matches: 4. CDR1 is LGHNA and CDR2 is YSLEER in the germline V gene. DNA of the CDR3: TGCGCCAGCAGCCAAGAAGGGACAGGTAGCTCTGGAAACACCATATATTTT. Amino acid sequence: CASSQEGTGSSGNTIYF.

V is TRBV6-1 and J is TRBJ1-5; TRBD1 aligns across 8 bases. The V gene end was trimmed by 4 bases and the J gene end by 4 bases; junction bases not matched to a gene: 9. The CDR3 extends over 16 amino acids. Germline V CDR1 and CDR2: MNHNS, SASEGT. This chain's CDR3 is CASSVYRDRQNQPQHF. The DNA for the CDR3 is TGTGCCAGCAGTGTTTACCGGGACAGGCAGAATCAGCCCCAGCATTTT.

The V gene is TRBV28, the J gene TRBJ1-2; TRBD1 agrees at 7 bases. The trim removed 2 bases at V and 3 bases at J, leaving 3 bases unmatched. This CDR3 is 14 amino acids long. CDR1 is MDHEN, CDR2 SYDVKM, per germline. CDR3 nucleotide sequence: TGTGCCAGCAGTTTACATACAGGGGACTATGGCTACACCTTC. This gives the protein CASSLHTGDYGYTF.

This clone was detected once. Relative to the germline gene, one junction end is altered; a read error may explain this. The V and J genes are TRBV7-7 and TRBJ1-1; D unclear. Germline assignment: CDR1 SSHAT and CDR2 FNYEAQ (reference sequence). This CDR3 spans 13 amino acids. CDR3 protein: CASSSKIGTEAFF. CDR3 coding DNA: TGTGCTAGCAGCTCTAAAATCGGCACTGAAGCTTTCTTT.

The chain recombines TRBV6-6 with TRBJ2-7; 9 bases map to TRBD1. J lost 6 bases, V lost 2 bases, and 5 bases had no gene match. The CDR3 is 14 residues long. Germline V lookup: CDR1 MNHNY, CDR2 SVGAGI (reference sequence). DNA for the CDR3: TGTGCCAGCAGTTACGAGGGGACAGGGTTCGAGCAGTACTTC. As protein: CASSYEGTGFEQYF.

This clone came up once. The V gene is TRBV2, the J gene TRBJ1-6, with 7 bases matching TRBD1. Per the germline V gene, CDR1 is SNHLY and CDR2 is FYNNEI. The ends lost 4 bases at V and 10 bases at J; junction bases unmatched: 7. This CDR3 has 14 residues. In DNA, the CDR3 is TGTGCCAGCAGTGCAGGACAGGTTGACTCACCCCTCCACTTT. Its protein is CASSAGQVDSPLHF. The full variable domain, in which reference TRBV2 and TRBJ1-6 provide the parts outside the CDR3, is EPEVTQTPSHQVTQMGQEVILRCVPISNHLYFYWYRQILGQKVEFLVSFYNNEISEKSEIFDDQFSVERPDGSNFTLKIRSTKLEDSAMYFCASSAGQVDSPLHFGNGTRLTVT.

This chain uses TRBV30 with TRBJ2-3, with TRBD2 matching 9 bases. This CDR3 contains 15 residues. Germline assignment: CDR1 GTSNPN and CDR2 SVGIG (reference sequence). Trimming cost V 3 bases and J 1 base; bases outside gene matches: 5. In DNA form, the CDR3 reads TGTGCCTGGAGGAGGGCTAGCGGGGGCACAGATACGCAGTATTTT. As protein: CAWRRASGGTDTQYF.

This CDR3 reads CASSWGPETGVVYNEQFF. CDR3 nucleotide sequence: TGTGCCAGCAGCTGGGGCCCCGAGACAGGGGTTGTGTACAATGAGCAGTTCTTC. The V and J genes are TRBV11-2 and TRBJ2-1, with TRBD1 identical over 8 bases. This CDR3 region has 18 residues. Germline V gives CDR1 SGHAT, CDR2 FQNNGV. V shed 4 bases, J shed 4 bases, and the junction held 15 bases outside the gene matches.

A single count supports this clone. The chain links TRBV7-2 to TRBJ1-4, with D possibly TRBD1 on 5 matching bases. V was clipped by 8 bases and J by 4 bases, with 11 bases between them. The CDR3 sequence is 13 residues long. CDR1 and CDR2 (germline): SGHTA, FQGNSA. Written as DNA, the CDR3 is TGTGCCAGCCGGAGGGGAAGTAATGAAAAACTGTTTTTT. It yields the protein CASRRGSNEKLFF.

The chain combines TRBV28 with TRBJ2-2; 7 nucleotides agree with TRBD1. The length of the CDR3 is 14 residues. The ends lost 3 bases at V and 8 bases at J; junction bases unmatched: 6. CDR1 MDHEN and CDR2 SYDVKM come from the germline V gene. CDR3 in amino acids: CASSLRQGDGELFF. The DNA for the CDR3 is TGTGCCAGCAGTTTGAGACAGGGCGATGGGGAGCTGTTTTTT.

The chain uses TRBV6-5 and TRBJ2-5, with D uncertain. The J call is in doubt because the DNA end fits TRBJ2-7 better. CDR3 length: 12 residues. The germline V gene has CDR1 MNHEY and CDR2 SVGAGI. CDR3 in DNA: TGTGCCAGCGACCTTTTTAGCTACGAGCAGTACTTC. Translation: CASDLFSYEQYF.

This chain links TRBV10-1 with TRBJ1-2, with a weak D call TRBD1 (5 bases). The V end was cut by 3 bases, the J end by 4 bases, with 9 bases between. Germline V CDR1 and CDR2: WNHNN, SYGVQD (reference sequence). CDR3 length: 13 residues. The CDR3 sequence is CASSETGSYGYTF. The CDR3 nucleotides are TGCGCCAGCAGTGAAACAGGCAGCTATGGCTACACCTTC.

CDR3 in DNA: TGCAGCGTTGAAGGTTTGAGGGGGATTAACACTGAAGCTTTCTTT. This encodes CSVEGLRGINTEAFF. The chain joins TRBV29-1 to TRBJ1-1; maybe TRBD1 (6 bases). V dropped 1 base and J dropped 2 bases, with 14 bases sitting between them. This CDR3 has 15 residues. Germline lookup yields CDR1 SQVTM and CDR2 ANQGSEA.

This clone was seen just once. The V gene is TRBV7-6, the J gene TRBJ2-1, with no clear D. Trimming cost V 5 bases and J 9 bases, with 8 bases left between them. The CDR3 totals 11 residues. Germline CDR1 and CDR2: SGHVS and FNYEAQ. The CDR3 loop reads CASSGFGEQFF. CDR3 nucleotides: TGTGCCAGCAGCGGCTTTGGTGAGCAGTTCTTC.

The rearrangement uses TRBV11-2 and TRBJ1-1; TRBD1 might be the D (5 bases). In germline, CDR1 is SGHAT, CDR2 FQNNGV. V was trimmed by 1 base and J by 7 bases, leaving 7 bases between them. The CDR3 consists of 12 residues. This CDR3 reads CASSLGGGEAFF. Written as DNA, the CDR3 is TGTGCCAGCAGCTTAGGGGGCGGTGAAGCTTTCTTT.

The chain links TRBV29-1 to TRBJ1-1; D unclear. Trimming took off 5 bases at V and 0 bases at J, with 7 bases between the two ends. Germline CDR1 reads SQVTM; CDR2 reads ANQGSEA. The CDR3 is 12 residues long. This CDR3 reads CSVLAMNTEAFF. CDR3 DNA sequence: TGCAGCGTTCTAGCCATGAACACTGAAGCTTTCTTT.

The chain uses TRBV27 and TRBJ2-7, with TRBD2 matching over 8 bases. The germline gives CDR1 MNHEY, CDR2 SMNVEV (reference sequence). V shed 3 bases and J 7 bases; nucleotides not matched to a gene: 8. The CDR3 loop spans 14 amino acids. For the CDR3, the DNA is TGTGCCAGCAGTTTCGGCGGGGGGCCTCGGGAGCAGTACTTC. It specifies CASSFGGGPREQYF.

This chain joins TRBV30 and TRBJ1-5; TRBD1 aligns across 8 bases. The V gene end was trimmed by 2 bases and the J gene end by 5 bases; junction bases not matched to a gene: 8. In germline, CDR1 is GTSNPN, CDR2 SVGIG (reference sequence). CDR3 length: 15 residues. The CDR3 DNA reads TGTGCCTGGAGTCCCGGACAGGGAGGACATCAGCCCCAGCATTTT. It specifies CAWSPGQGGHQPQHF.

Here the CDR3 DNA reads TGCAGCGTTGTTGACAGGGGGCAGTACGAGCAGTACTTC. Translation: CSVVDRGQYEQYF. The chain combines TRBV29-1 with TRBJ2-7; 10 positions match TRBD1. Germline V gene data show CDR1 as SQVTM and CDR2 as ANQGSEA. This CDR3 contains 13 residues. Trimming took 4 bases from V and 4 from J; bases not matched to a gene: 4.

The chain couples TRBV5-8 to TRBJ1-2; D not certain. The V end lost 0 bases, the J end lost 4 bases, and 13 bases lay between the germline ends. Germline assignment: CDR1 SGHTS and CDR2 YDEGEE. This CDR3 comprises 15 residues. This CDR3 is CASSLVVRRFYGYTF. The CDR3 nucleotides read TGTGCCAGCAGCTTGGTCGTCAGGCGCTTCTATGGCTACACCTTC.

The chain combines TRBV30 with TRBJ1-2; a possible D gene is TRBD1 (6 bases). Germline V lookup: CDR1 GTSNPN, CDR2 SVGIG (reference sequence). The CDR3 is 13 residues long. With 0 bases removed from V and 4 bases from J, the gap between germline ends came to 9 bases. Here the CDR3 reads CAWSVQGVYGYTF. CDR3 nucleotide sequence: TGTGCCTGGAGTGTACAGGGAGTCTATGGCTACACCTTC.

In DNA, the CDR3 is TGCGCCAGCAGTGAAACACTGGTCAGGGGAGATGGAAACACCATATATTTT. It specifies CASSETLVRGDGNTIYF. V gene TRBV10-2 combines with J gene TRBJ1-3, with D possibly matching TRBD1 (6 bases). CDR3 length: 17 amino acids. Germline V gene lookup returns CDR1 WSHSY and CDR2 SAAADI. The V gene lost 3 bases and the J gene lost 3 bases, with 18 bases spanning the gap.

By share of the sample, this clone is medium-sized. This rearrangement joins TRBV6-1 to TRBJ1-5; D possibly corresponds to TRBD1 (5 bases). Germline CDR1 MNHNS, CDR2 SASEGT. The length of the CDR3 is 13 residues. Trimming removed 6 bases from V and 6 bases from J, with 12 bases in between. The CDR3, as DNA: TGTGCCAGCAGACACAGGTCCGGTCAGCCCCAGCATTTT. Protein: CASRHRSGQPQHF.

CDR3 sequence reads: CASTGDYGYTF. CDR3 nucleotide sequence: TGTGCCAGCACCGGGGACTATGGCTACACCTTC. The chain couples TRBV6-6 to TRBJ1-2; D is ambiguous. This CDR3 is built from 11 residues. Germline values: CDR1 MNHNY, CDR2 SVGAGI (reference sequence). The V end was cut by 7 bases, the J end by 3 bases, with 6 bases between.

The J gene is TRBJ2-7, the V gene TRBV18; a possible D gene is TRBD2 (5 bases). V was cut by 1 base and J by 7 bases, with 17 bases left in between. Germline assignment: CDR1 KGHSH and CDR2 LQKENI. The CDR3 has 15 amino acids. The CDR3 nucleotides are TGTGCCAGCTCACCACAGTCGTCACACTCGGGAGAGCAGTACTTC. This sequence encodes CASSPQSSHSGEQYF.